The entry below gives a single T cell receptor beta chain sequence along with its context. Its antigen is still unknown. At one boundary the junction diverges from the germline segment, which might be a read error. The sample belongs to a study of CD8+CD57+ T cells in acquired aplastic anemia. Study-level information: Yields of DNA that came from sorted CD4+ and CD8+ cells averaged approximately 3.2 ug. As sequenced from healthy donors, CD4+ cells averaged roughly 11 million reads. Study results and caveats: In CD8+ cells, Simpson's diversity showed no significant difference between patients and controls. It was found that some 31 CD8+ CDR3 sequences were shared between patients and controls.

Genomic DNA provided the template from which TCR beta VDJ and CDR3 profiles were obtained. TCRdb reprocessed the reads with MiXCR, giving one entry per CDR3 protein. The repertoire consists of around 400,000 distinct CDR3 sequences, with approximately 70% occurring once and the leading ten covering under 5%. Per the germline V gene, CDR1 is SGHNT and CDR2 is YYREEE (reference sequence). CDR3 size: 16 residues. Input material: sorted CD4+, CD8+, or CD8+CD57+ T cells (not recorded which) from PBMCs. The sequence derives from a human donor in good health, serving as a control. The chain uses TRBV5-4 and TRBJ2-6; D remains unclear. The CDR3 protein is CASSLREASRANVLTF. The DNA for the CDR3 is TGTGCCAGCAGCTTGCGAGAGGCCTCTAGGGCCAACGTCCTGACTTTC.